This record concerns one T cell receptor beta chain sequence. Its antigen is as yet unknown. This sample stems from a study of cytomegalovirus exposure and HLA in healthy donors. Regarding the study as a whole: When the data were analyzed later, several of the most significant clusters appeared to be linked to common viral pathogens. TCR beta chain V- and J-gene trimming was linked, in a later analysis, to a missense variant in DCLRE1C. In a later analysis, the majority of CMV-associated beta chains seemingly showed HLA restriction.

The PCR employed 60 Vbeta primers together with 13 Jbeta primers. The repertoire was sequenced with immunoSEQ multiplex PCR; TCRdb's copy has only in-frame clones and lacks some. The sample carries fewer than 250,000 clones, approximately 68% recorded once. The length of the CDR3 is 15 residues. The germline gives CDR1 MNHEY, CDR2 SVGAGI. Trimming cost V 6 bases and J 0 bases, with 12 bases left between them. V is TRBV6-5 and J is TRBJ1-3; D not resolved. The sequenced sample consisted of PBMCs. This receptor was taken from a woman aged 30 to 39 in good health and CMV-seronegative. The CDR3 sequence: CASSPSFSSGNTIYF. The CDR3 coding sequence is TGTGCCAGCAGCCCCTCGTTTAGCTCTGGAAACACCATATATTTT.